The clone carrying this T cell receptor (beta chain) was picked up a small number of times. Its antigen is not identified. The data were obtained in a study of beta chain features in type 1 diabetes. Findings and limits, study-wide: TCRB CDR3 length was moderately but significantly reduced in all four CD4+ subsets of Type 1 diabetes patients.

Expressed TCRB transcripts got sequenced, as all isolated RNA was reverse transcribed. Assay used: immunoSEQ multiplex PCR; TCRdb lists only in-frame clones, some missing. The repertoire holds some 52,000 clones, less than 55% seen once, with approximately 1.4% in the top ten. CDR3 size: 12 residues. Trimming removed 1 base at V and 3 bases at J, with 2 bases between. Germline CDR1 reads SGHRS; CDR2 reads YFSETQ. The TCR comes from a man aged 25 to 45 with type 1 diabetes. J is TRBJ2-1 and V is TRBV5-1; D call uncertain. The specimen sequenced was Tregs from blood. The CDR3 is CASSLHYNEQFF. CDR3 bases: TGCGCCAGCAGCTTGCACTACAATGAGCAGTTCTTC.